These T cell receptor beta chains were read from a single sample in a study of blood T cell repertoires in COVID-19. Only in-frame clones appear in the TCRdb table, and some are missing; sequencing was by immunoSEQ multiplex PCR. This sample yields 400,000 to 450,000 clones, of which roughly 89% are seen a single time; 0.7% to 0.85% belongs to the top ten. The sample taken for sequencing was peripheral blood. The receptors shown here come from a man between 18 and 35 years old with COVID-19, enrolled during active disease. The CDR3 runs from the conserved cysteine through the conserved F or W. Fields, in order: J gene, D gene, clone size, V gene, CDR3 DNA, CDR3 protein. A D gene is named only where the DNA matches it firmly. The size field is filled for only some rows; it gives once, few, many or a size class.

TRBJ1-2 | . | . | TRBV5-4 | TGTGCCAGCAGCTTGGACACAAATTATGGCTACACCTTC | CASSLDTNYGYTF
TRBJ2-1 | TRBD2 | . | TRBV5-1 | TGCGCCAGCAGCTATAGCGGGGGGGCGCCCGTTGAGCAGTTCTTC | CASSYSGGAPVEQFF
TRBJ2-7 | . | . | TRBV29-1 | TGCAGCGTTGAGACATCTTCAGCCAACGAGCAGTACTTC | CSVETSSANEQYF
TRBJ2-5 | TRBD1 | . | TRBV3-1/TRBV3-2 | TGTGCCAGCAGCCAAGGGACCGGACAGGGGGAAGAGACCCAGTACTTC | CASSQGTGQGEETQYF
TRBJ1-4 | . | . | TRBV18 | TGTGCCAGCTCACCACAGGCGGCTAATGAAAAACTGTTTTTT | CASSPQAANEKLFF
TRBJ1-6 | . | . | TRBV2 | TGTGCCAGCTGGGCAGAGTATAATTCACCCCTCCACTTT | CASWAEYNSPLHF
TRBJ2-1 | . | . | TRBV19 | TGTGCCAGTAGTAAAGACTGGCATGAGCAGTTCTTC | CASSKDWHEQFF
TRBJ2-3 | TRBD2 | . | TRBV10-1 | TGCGCCTCCCGGGAAGCGGGGAGCACAGATACGCAGTATTTT | CASREAGSTDTQYF
TRBJ1-2 | . | . | TRBV7-8 | TGTGCCAGCAGCTTAGGAGAAGCGGGGGATAATGGCTACACCTTC | CASSLGEAGDNGYTF
TRBJ2-1 | TRBD2 | . | TRBV5-4 | TGTGCCAGCAGCTTAAGCGGGGGGGCTGGGGATGAGCAGTTCTTC | CASSLSGGAGDEQFF
TRBJ2-3 | TRBD2 | once | TRBV6-2/TRBV6-3 | TGTGCCAGCAGTTACGTTCTAGCGGGGCCAGATACGCAGTATTTT | CASSYVLAGPDTQYF
TRBJ2-7 | . | . | TRBV5-1 | TGCGCCTGCCGCGGAGACTCCTACGAGCAGTACTTC | CACRGDSYEQYF
TRBJ2-1 | . | . | TRBV3-1/TRBV3-2 | TGTGCCAGCAGCCAAGGAAGGAGTAATGAGCAGTTCTTC | CASSQGRSNEQFF
TRBJ2-2 | TRBD2 | . | TRBV6-5 | TGTGCCAGCAGTTCGGGAGGGCCGCACACCGGGGAGCTGTTTTTT | CASSSGGPHTGELFF
TRBJ1-5 | . | . | TRBV5-8 | TGTGCCAGCAGCTTGGCCGGACAGTTTGGAGAATGGAATCAGCCCCAGCATTTT | CASSLAGQFGEWNQPQHF
TRBJ2-4 | . | . | TRBV5-4 | TGTGCCAGCAGCTTGGGAGATTACTCCAAAAACATTCAGTACTTC | CASSLGDYSKNIQYF
TRBJ2-1 | . | few | TRBV18 | TGTGCCAGCTCACCCTGGGCAATAGCGGCCTACAATGAGCAGTTCTTC | CASSPWAIAAYNEQFF
TRBJ1-1 | . | . | TRBV5-4 | TGTGCCAGCAGCTCAGGACAGCAGATGACTGAAGCTTTCTTT | CASSSGQQMTEAFF
TRBJ2-1 | . | . | TRBV10-2 | TGCGCCAGCAGTGAAACTAGATACAATGAGCAGTTCTTC | CASSETRYNEQFF
TRBJ1-4 | TRBD1 | . | TRBV15 | TGTGCCACGAGACAGGGATACTCCGAAAAACTGTTTTTT | CATRQGYSEKLFF
TRBJ1-2 | TRBD1 | . | TRBV28 | TGTGCCAGCAGTCTTGGGACAGGGGGTTATGGCTACACCTTC | CASSLGTGGYGYTF
TRBJ1-1 | TRBD1 | . | TRBV11-3 | TGTGCCAGCAGCCTTGGACAGGGGTGGACTGAAGCTTTCTTT | CASSLGQGWTEAFF
TRBJ2-2 | TRBD2 | . | TRBV19 | TGTGCCAGTAGTTCGACTAGCGTAGTCGGGGAGCTGTTTTTT | CASSSTSVVGELFF
TRBJ2-7 | TRBD2 | . | TRBV2 | TGTGCCAGCAGTAAAGGACTAGCGGGCCCCTTCTACGAGCAGTACTTC | CASSKGLAGPFYEQYF
TRBJ1-5 | TRBD1 | . | TRBV7-2 | TGTGCCAGCAGCTTAGGGACAGGTACCAATCAGCCCCAGCATTTT | CASSLGTGTNQPQHF
TRBJ2-7 | TRBD1 | . | TRBV5-6 | TGTGCCAGCAGACAGACAGGGGATTCGATCGAGCAGTACTTC | CASRQTGDSIEQYF
TRBJ2-1 | . | . | TRBV7-9 | TGTGCCAGCAGCTTGCTTCTGCGCAATGAGCAGTTCTTC | CASSLLLRNEQFF
TRBJ2-3 | . | . | TRBV5-4 | TGTGCCAGCAGCTCCCCACAGAACACAGATACGCAGTATTTT | CASSSPQNTDTQYF
TRBJ1-1 | . | once | TRBV13 | TGTGCCAGCAGCTTAGGCACGCAGGGAAAAGCTTTCTTT | CASSLGTQGKAFF